Below, 24 T cell receptor beta chains from the same sample are listed, as sequenced in a study of early T cells in non-severe SARS-CoV-2 infection. TCRdb passed the 5' RACE reads through MiXCR, listing each CDR3 protein once. The sample contains tens of thousands of distinct CDR3 sequences, roughly a sixth of which appear only once. Specimen: whole blood, collected at baseline. These receptors all come from an adult who was a healthcare worker with PCR-confirmed SARS-CoV-2 infection or an uninfected control (not recorded which).

This clonotype was found a few times. V gene TRBV13 combines with J gene TRBJ2-7, with TRBD1 matching over 9 bases. V dropped 4 bases and J dropped 4; count of bases not matched to a gene: 8. Germline V lookup: CDR1 PRHDT, CDR2 FYEKMQ (reference sequence). The CDR3 has 15 residues. CDR3 nucleotides: TGTGCCAGCAGCTCCCGGGACAGGGTTTCGTACGAGCAGTACTTC. Its translation: CASSSRDRVSYEQYF.

The rearrangement joins TRBV29-1 to TRBJ1-6, with a weak D call TRBD1 (6 bases). The germline CDR1 and CDR2 sequences are SQVTM and ANQGSEA. V was shortened by 6 bases and J by 7 bases, with 13 bases between the two germline ends. This CDR3 region has 13 residues. The chain's CDR3 is CSVGTGSNSPLHF. The CDR3 nucleotides are TGCAGCGTCGGAACAGGGTCCAATTCACCCCTCCACTTT.

The chain couples TRBV20-1 to TRBJ2-2; 11 positions agree with TRBD2. V shed 2 bases, J shed 4 bases, and the junction held 9 bases outside the gene matches. CDR3 size: 17 residues. Per germline, CDR1 DFQATT and CDR2 SNEGSKA (reference sequence). CDR3 residues: CSARPPSGGHSTGELFF. The CDR3 DNA reads TGCAGTGCTAGACCCCCTAGCGGGGGGCATAGCACCGGGGAGCTGTTTTTT.

V and J are TRBV6-5 and TRBJ2-7, with unresolved D. Trimming left V 0 bases short and J 1 base short, with 4 bases between. The CDR3 has 13 residues. The germline CDR1 and CDR2 sequences are MNHEY and SVGAGI. In DNA form, the CDR3 reads TGTGCCAGCAGTTACTCAGGGTCCTACGAGCAGTACTTC. Protein: CASSYSGSYEQYF.

The table lists this clonotype with a few counts. This sequence joins TRBV20-1 and TRBJ2-7; D is uncertain. Germline values: CDR1 DFQATT, CDR2 SNEGSKA (reference sequence). Trimming shortened V by 0 bases and J by 5 bases, and 8 bases separated the two germline ends. The CDR3 sequence is 12 residues long. CDR3: CSARDQTDEQYF. The CDR3 nucleotides are TGCAGTGCTAGAGATCAGACGGACGAGCAGTACTTC.

The chain links TRBV18 to TRBJ1-3; D is uncertain. The CDR3 length is 16 residues. The V gene's germline CDR1 is KGHSH and CDR2 LQKENI. The V gene lost 4 bases and the J gene lost 0 bases, with 13 bases spanning the gap. The CDR3 nucleotides are TGTGCCAGCTCACAAAACCAGGATAACTCTGGAAACACCATATATTTT. It specifies CASSQNQDNSGNTIYF.

The chain uses TRBV6-6 and TRBJ2-1, with 8 bases matching TRBD2. The germline V gene has CDR1 MNHNY and CDR2 SVGAGI (reference sequence). The CDR3 sequence is 17 residues long. Trimming removed 10 bases from V and 1 base from J; junction bases left unmatched: 15. In DNA, the CDR3 is TGTGCCACGCTCGTCGAAAGCGGGAGACAATCCTACAATGAGCAGTTCTTC. Translation: CATLVESGRQSYNEQFF.

The chain combines TRBV7-8 with TRBJ1-1; D is uncertain. The germline V and J ends were trimmed by 4 bases and 0 bases, with 6 bases remaining between them. The CDR3 is 13 amino acids. Per the germline V gene, CDR1 is SGHVS and CDR2 is FQNEAQ. CDR3 in amino acids: CASSSQMNTEAFF. CDR3 DNA sequence: TGTGCCAGCAGCTCCCAGATGAACACTGAAGCTTTCTTT.

This clonotype was picked up a small number of times. The rearrangement links TRBV12-3 or TRBV12-4 to TRBJ1-5; D call uncertain. The CDR3 spans 13 residues. Between the trimmed V and J ends, which lost 2 bases and 4 bases, there was a span of 6 bases. The CDR3 sequence is CASSLNENQPQHF. For the CDR3, the DNA is TGTGCCAGCAGTTTAAACGAGAATCAGCCCCAGCATTTT.

In its sample, this clonotype was seen a few times. The chain joins TRBV20-1 to TRBJ2-2; D is uncertain. The CDR3 extends over 16 amino acids. The V end was cut by 1 base, the J end by 9 bases, with 21 bases between. The germline gives CDR1 DFQATT, CDR2 SNEGSKA (reference sequence). The CDR3 DNA sequence: TGCAGTGCTAGAGCCCTTAACAGAGGTCAGGACCGGGAGCTGTTTTTT. Translated, it gives CSARALNRGQDRELFF.

The sample holds a few counts of this clonotype. V usage is TRBV10-1 and J usage is TRBJ2-7; TRBD2 matches at 13 bases. The CDR3 is made up of 17 amino acids. Germline lookup yields CDR1 WNHNN and CDR2 SYGVQD (reference sequence). V lost 3 bases to trimming and J lost 5 bases; unmatched junction nucleotides: 10. CDR3 nucleotide sequence: TGCGCCAGCAGTGATATCGCCGGACTAGCGGGAGTCCACGAGCAGTACTTC. Translation gives CASSDIAGLAGVHEQYF.

This chain joins TRBV27 and TRBJ2-7; D is uncertain. V gave up 2 bases and J gave up 3 bases, with 11 bases separating them. The CDR3 contains 14 residues. CDR1 and CDR2 (germline): MNHEY, SMNVEV (reference sequence). The CDR3 loop reads CASSLKGFNYEQYF. As DNA, the CDR3 is TGTGCCAGCAGTTTAAAGGGATTCAACTACGAGCAGTACTTC.

This clonotype was seen ten or more times. This chain links TRBV21-1 with TRBJ2-3; the table names TRBD1, a call not compared with the DNA. TRBV21-1 represents a pseudogene. This CDR3 is built from 15 residues. The CDR3 sequence: CASTLLPGTTDTQYF. CDR3 DNA sequence: TGTGCCAGCACTCTTTTACCAGGGACCACAGATACGCAGTATTTT.

This sequence joins TRBV7-2 and TRBJ2-7; the D gene could be TRBD1 or TRBD2 (5 bases each). This CDR3 region has 17 residues. V lost 4 bases and J 4 bases, leaving 23 bases between the germline ends. From germline, CDR1 is SGHTA and CDR2 FQGNSA. CDR3 nucleotide sequence: TGTGCCAGCAGCTCCACAGGTCCTTTAGCGAGGAGTTACGAGCAGTACTTC. It encodes CASSSTGPLARSYEQYF.

This clonotype was found a few times. The chain couples TRBV7-2 to TRBJ1-1; D remains ambiguous. CDR3 length: 13 residues. V dropped 5 bases and J dropped 1 base, with 8 bases sitting between them. From germline, CDR1 is SGHTA and CDR2 FQGNSA. CDR3 in DNA: TGTGCCAGCAGCACCCGAAAGAACACTGAAGCTTTCTTT. Its protein product is CASSTRKNTEAFF.

This clonotype has just a few counts. The chain employs TRBV10-3 and TRBJ2-3, with 10 bases aligning to TRBD2. The V segment lost 7 bases and the J segment 4 bases; nucleotides outside the gene matches: 11. Germline values: CDR1 ENHRY, CDR2 SYGVKD. The CDR3 totals 16 residues. Here the CDR3 reads CAITSGREGTADTQYF. CDR3 bases: TGTGCCATCACGAGCGGGAGGGAGGGCACTGCAGATACGCAGTATTTT.

The chain links TRBV14 to TRBJ2-3; D unresolved. Trimming cost V 3 bases and J 7 bases, with 5 bases left between them. The CDR3 sequence is 11 residues long. The V gene's germline CDR1 is SGHDN and CDR2 FVKESK. The CDR3 here is CASSHENTQYF. In DNA form, the CDR3 reads TGTGCCAGCAGCCATGAAAATACGCAGTATTTT.

This clonotype occurred a few times. The rearrangement joins TRBV6-5 to TRBJ1-1; unclear D gene. Germline V CDR1 and CDR2: MNHEY, SVGAGI. V was trimmed by 6 bases and J by 5 bases, leaving 16 bases between them. The CDR3 has 14 residues. CDR3 nucleotides: TGTGCCAGCAGCTACGACCAACGGAGAACTGAAGCTTTCTTT. Translation: CASSYDQRRTEAFF.

The gene calls are TRBV21-1 and TRBJ2-1; TRBD2, as called in the table, went unchecked against the DNA. TRBV21-1 is a pseudogene segment. The CDR3 has 16 residues. The CDR3 DNA reads as TGTGCCAGCAGCAAGCCGACAGGACTAGAATACAATGAGCAGTTCTTC. Translating gives CASSKPTGLEYNEQFF.

This sequence joins TRBV21-1 and TRBJ1-1; TRBD1 was called by the table and not checked on the DNA. TRBV21-1 is described as a pseudogene. The CDR3 spans 15 residues. CDR3 bases: TGTGCCAGCAGCCTTGGGGGGAGACTGAACACTGAAGCTTTCTTT. Amino acids: CASSLGGRLNTEAFF.

This clonotype was counted between two and nine times. The rearrangement links TRBV6-4 to TRBJ1-1; a weak D match, TRBD1 (6 bases). The CDR3 is made up of 13 amino acids. Trimming stripped 4 bases from V and 8 bases from J, with 14 bases between. CDR1 and CDR2 from the germline V gene are MRHNA and SNTAGT. Here the CDR3 DNA reads TGTGCCAGCAGTGTTACCCTGCAGGGGGAAGCTTTCTTT. Translating it yields CASSVTLQGEAFF.

The chain uses TRBV5-1 and TRBJ2-3, with 7 nucleotides matching TRBD1. This CDR3 region has 15 residues. The junction had 7 bases not matched to a gene; V was cut back by 4 bases and J by 2 bases. Looked up from germline, CDR1 is SGHRS and CDR2 is YFSETQ. CDR3 in amino acids: CASSPSGQLTDTQYF. CDR3 DNA: TGCGCCAGCAGCCCCTCGGGACAGCTCACAGATACGCAGTATTTT. Combining the CDR3 with reference TRBV5-1 and TRBJ2-3 gives the whole variable domain KAGVTQTPRYLIKTRGQQVTLSCSPISGHRSVSWYQQTPGQGLQFLFEYFSETQRNKGNFPGRFSGRQFSNSRSEMNVSTLELGDSALYLCASSPSGQLTDTQYFGPGTRLTVL.

This clonotype was detected a few times. The chain has TRBV28 and TRBJ1-2, with 8 bases identical to TRBD1. The CDR3 has 15 residues. Trimming at V came to 6 bases and at J to 5 bases, leaving 11 bases not matched to a gene. CDR1 is MDHEN and CDR2 is SYDVKM in the germline V gene. The CDR3 DNA reads as TGTGCCAGCAGCTACCCACAGGGGGTTGGTTATGGCTACACCTTC. Translated, it gives CASSYPQGVGYGYTF.

This clonotype was found a few times. The V gene is TRBV29-1, the J gene TRBJ2-7; 7 bases line up with TRBD2. The junction had 5 bases not matched to a gene; V was cut back by 0 bases and J by 6 bases. CDR1 is SQVTM and CDR2 is ANQGSEA in the germline V gene. The CDR3 loop spans 13 amino acids. CDR3 DNA sequence: TGCAGCGTTGAAGAATTGTCGGGGGGCGAGCAGTACTTC. As protein: CSVEELSGGEQYF.